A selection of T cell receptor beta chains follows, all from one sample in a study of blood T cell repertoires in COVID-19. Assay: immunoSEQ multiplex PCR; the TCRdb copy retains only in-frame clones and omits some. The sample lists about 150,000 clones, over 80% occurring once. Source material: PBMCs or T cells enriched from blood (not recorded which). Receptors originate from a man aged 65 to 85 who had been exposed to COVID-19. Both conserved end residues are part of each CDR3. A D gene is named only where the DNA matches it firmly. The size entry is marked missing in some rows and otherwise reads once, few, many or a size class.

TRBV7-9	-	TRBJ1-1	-	TGTGCCAGCAGCGAACAGGCCATGAACACTGAAGCTTTCTTT	CASSEQAMNTEAFF
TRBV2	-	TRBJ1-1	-	TGTGCCAGCAGTGCCGACAGCCCTGAAGCTTTCTTT	CASSADSPEAFF
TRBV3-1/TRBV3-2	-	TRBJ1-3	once	TGTGCCAGCCAAACAGCCTTAGGCTCTGGAAACACCATATATTTT	CASQTALGSGNTIYF
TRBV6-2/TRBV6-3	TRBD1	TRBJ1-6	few	TGTGCCAGCAGCGGGGACAGTAGATATAATTCACCCCTCCACTTT	CASSGDSRYNSPLHF
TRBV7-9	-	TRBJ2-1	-	TGTGCCAGCAGCCGGGGAGAGCAGGAGCAGTTCTTC	CASSRGEQEQFF
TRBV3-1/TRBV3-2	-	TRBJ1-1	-	TGTGCCAGCAGCCAAGAATTCATCGGGACAATGGCTGAAGCTTTCTTT	CASSQEFIGTMAEAFF
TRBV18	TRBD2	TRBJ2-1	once	TGTGCCAGCTCACTCGGAGCGGGAAGCTCCTACAATGAGCAGTTCTTC	CASSLGAGSSYNEQFF
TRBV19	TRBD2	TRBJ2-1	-	TGTGCCAGTACCAAGCGGGAGAGGGGGGGAGGGAGATATGAGCAGTTCTTC	CASTKRERGGGRYEQFF
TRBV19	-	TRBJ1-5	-	TGTGCCAGTGGAAGAGGCAGGGACAATCAGCCCCAGCATTTT	CASGRGRDNQPQHF
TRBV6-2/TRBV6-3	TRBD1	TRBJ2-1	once	TGTGCCAGCAGTTACGTAGACAGGGATAATGAGCAGTTCTTC	CASSYVDRDNEQFF
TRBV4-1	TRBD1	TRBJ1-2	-	TGCGCCAGCAGCCAACCTACAGGGGGCCTAAACTATGGCTACACCTTC	CASSQPTGGLNYGYTF
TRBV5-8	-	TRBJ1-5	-	TGTGCCAGCAGCTTGGGGCAGGGAAGTCGCCAGCCCCAGCATTTT	CASSLGQGSRQPQHF
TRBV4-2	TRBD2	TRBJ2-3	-	TGTGCCAGCAGCCAAGATAAGGGACTACCGACAGATACGCAGTATTTT	CASSQDKGLPTDTQYF
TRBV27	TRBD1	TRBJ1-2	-	TGTGCCAGCACAGCAGGGACAGGGGGCTTCGGCTACACCTTC	CASTAGTGGFGYTF
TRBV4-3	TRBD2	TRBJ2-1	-	TGCGCCAGCAGCCAAGATCTTCCCGGGAGGGCGTGGGAGAATGAGCAGTTCTTC	CASSQDLPGRAWENEQFF
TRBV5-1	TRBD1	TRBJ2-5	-	TGCGCCAGCAGCTTCAGACAGGGGCAAGAGACCCAGTACTTC	CASSFRQGQETQYF
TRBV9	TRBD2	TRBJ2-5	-	TGTGCCAGCAGCCCCTTTCTAGCGGGACAAGAGACCCAGTACTTC	CASSPFLAGQETQYF
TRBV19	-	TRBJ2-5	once	TGTGCCAGTAGTACCGGCAGGGAAGAGACCCAGTACTTC	CASSTGREETQYF
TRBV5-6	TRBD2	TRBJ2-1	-	TGTGCCAGCAGCTTACCCCGAGGGAGGGGAAGGGACAATGAGCAGTTCTTC	CASSLPRGRGRDNEQFF
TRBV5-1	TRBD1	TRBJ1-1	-	TGCGCCAGCAGCTTACGGACAGGGGATGGGACTGAAGCTTTCTTT	CASSLRTGDGTEAFF
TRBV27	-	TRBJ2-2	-	TGTGCCAGCAGTTTATCCTGGGGGCCCACCGGGGAGCTGTTTTTT	CASSLSWGPTGELFF
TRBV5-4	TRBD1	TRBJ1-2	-	TGTGCCAGCAGCCCCACAGGGGGCTATGGCTACACCTTC	CASSPTGGYGYTF
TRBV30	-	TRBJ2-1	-	TGTGCCTGGAGTGTACGGCCGAGGGTGAAGATATACAATGAGCAGTTCTTC	CAWSVRPRVKIYNEQFF
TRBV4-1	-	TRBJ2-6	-	TGCGCCAGCAGCCTGGGAGTTGTGCCTGGGGCCAACGTCCTGACTTTC	CASSLGVVPGANVLTF
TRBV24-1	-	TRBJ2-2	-	TGTGCCACCAGTGATTTTTCTGGCAGAGAGCTGTTTTTT	CATSDFSGRELFF
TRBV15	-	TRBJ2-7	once	TGTGCCACCAGCAGGGTGGCAGGCAGCTCCTACGAGCAGTACTTC	CATSRVAGSSYEQYF
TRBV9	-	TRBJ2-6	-	TGTGCCAGCGGCTTCTCTGGGGCCAACGTCCTGACTTTC	CASGFSGANVLTF
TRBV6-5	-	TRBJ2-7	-	TGTGCCAGCAGCTCCGGGACAAATTACGAGCAGTACTTC	CASSSGTNYEQYF
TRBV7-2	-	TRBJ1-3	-	TGTGCCAGCAGCTTAGATGCAGGGACCATATATTTT	CASSLDAGTIYF
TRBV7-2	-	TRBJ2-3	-	TGTGCCAGCAGCTTATTGGAGAGGAGCACAGATACGCAGTATTTT	CASSLLERSTDTQYF